The source of this T cell receptor beta chain is a study of radiotherapy plus CTLA-4 blockade in lung cancer. Libraries were prepared by immunoSEQ multiplex PCR; TCRdb keeps only in-frame clonotypes and omits some of them. The profile shows about 53,000 clones, approximately 84% of them singletons. The clonotype originates from a human donor with non-small cell lung cancer whose response to radiotherapy plus ipilimumab could not be evaluated. The specimen comprised peripheral blood, sampled from a patient treated with radiotherapy plus ipilimumab.

In nucleotides, the CDR3 is TGCGCCAGCAGCCCGAATTCTGGACAGAACACTGAAGCTTTCTTT. Protein: CASSPNSGQNTEAFF. This chain uses TRBV5-1 with TRBJ1-1; TRBD1 is a possible D gene (5 bases). Germline CDR1 and CDR2: SGHRS and YFSETQ. V was trimmed by 4 bases and J by 1 base, leaving 14 bases between them. This CDR3 has 15 amino acids.